One TCR beta chain is described in this entry. The V and J ends lost 0 bases and 2 bases respectively, with 10 bases between them. This CDR3 has 15 amino acids. Looked up from germline, CDR1 is SGHRS and CDR2 is YFSETQ. The sample comes from a study of blood T cell repertoires in COVID-19. Method: immunoSEQ multiplex PCR; TCRdb's copy keeps in-frame clones and lacks some. The data contain more than 95,000 clones, roughly nine tenths of them singletons. The V call is TRBV5-1, the J call TRBJ2-3; D might be TRBD1 (5 bases). The sequencing input was peripheral blood. The receptor's source is a human donor in a cohort sampled during active COVID-19. The DNA for the CDR3 is TGCGCCAGCAGCTTGGGCTACGGACACACAGATACGCAGTATTTT. Protein: CASSLGYGHTDTQYF. Looking up the rest from reference TRBV5-1 and TRBJ2-3 gives the full variable domain: KAGVTQTPRYLIKTRGQQVTLSCSPISGHRSVSWYQQTPGQGLQFLFEYFSETQRNKGNFPGRFSGRQFSNSRSEMNVSTLELGDSALYLCASSLGYGHTDTQYFGPGTRLTVL.